This record looks at one T cell receptor beta chain sequence and its context. Under the authors' procedure: Amplification of reference gene primers provided the estimated nucleated cell counts. TCRdb's copy holds only in-frame clones and misses some; the assay was immunoSEQ multiplex PCR. The V and J calls and clone size come from that table; D and trimming were worked out from the DNA. In the table there are fewer than 80,000 clones, more than 75% of which are singletons. This sample is drawn from a study of blood T cell repertoires in COVID-19. Sequences were obtained from peripheral blood. The sequence came from a man between 65 and 85 years old with acute or convalescent COVID-19.

The CDR3 nucleotides read TGTGCCACCAGCCAACTAGCGGCTATATGGACCGGGGAGCTGTTTTTT. Residues: CATSQLAAIWTGELFF. The rearrangement uses TRBV15 and TRBJ2-2; 8 bases align to TRBD2. The germline CDR1 and CDR2 sequences are LNHNV and YYDKDF (reference sequence). With V trimmed by 5 bases and J by 5 bases, 10 bases remained unmatched. CDR3 length equals 16 residues.